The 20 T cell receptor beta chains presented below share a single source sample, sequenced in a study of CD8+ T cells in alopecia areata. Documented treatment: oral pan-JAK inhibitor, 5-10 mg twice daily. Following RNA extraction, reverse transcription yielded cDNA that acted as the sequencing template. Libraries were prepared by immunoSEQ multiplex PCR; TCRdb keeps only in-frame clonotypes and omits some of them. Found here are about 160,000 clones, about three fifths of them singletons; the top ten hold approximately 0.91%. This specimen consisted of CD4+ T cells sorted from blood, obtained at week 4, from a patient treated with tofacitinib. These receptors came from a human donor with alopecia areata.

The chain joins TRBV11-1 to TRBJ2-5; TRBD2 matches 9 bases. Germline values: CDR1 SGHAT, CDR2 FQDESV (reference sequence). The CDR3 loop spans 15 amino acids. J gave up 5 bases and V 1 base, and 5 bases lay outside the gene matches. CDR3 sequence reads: CASSLGGTSRETQYF. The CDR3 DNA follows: TGTGCCAGCAGCTTAGGCGGGACTAGCAGGGAGACCCAGTACTTC.

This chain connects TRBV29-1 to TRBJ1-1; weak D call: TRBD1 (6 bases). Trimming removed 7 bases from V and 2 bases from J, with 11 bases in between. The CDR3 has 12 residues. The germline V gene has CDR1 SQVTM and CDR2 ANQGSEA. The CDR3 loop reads CSAYRANTEAFF. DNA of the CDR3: TGCAGCGCTTACAGGGCAAACACTGAAGCTTTCTTT.

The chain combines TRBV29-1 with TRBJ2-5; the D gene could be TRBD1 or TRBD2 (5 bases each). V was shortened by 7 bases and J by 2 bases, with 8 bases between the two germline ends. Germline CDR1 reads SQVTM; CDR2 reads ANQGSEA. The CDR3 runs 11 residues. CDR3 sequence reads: CSGDDQETQYF. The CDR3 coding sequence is TGCAGCGGGGACGATCAAGAGACCCAGTACTTC. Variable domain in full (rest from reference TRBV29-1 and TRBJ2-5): SAVISQKPSRDICQRGTSLTIQCQVDSQVTMMFWYRQQPGQSLTLIATANQGSEATYESGFVIDKFPISRPNLTFSTLTVSNMSPEDSSIYLCSGDDQETQYFGPGTRLLVL.

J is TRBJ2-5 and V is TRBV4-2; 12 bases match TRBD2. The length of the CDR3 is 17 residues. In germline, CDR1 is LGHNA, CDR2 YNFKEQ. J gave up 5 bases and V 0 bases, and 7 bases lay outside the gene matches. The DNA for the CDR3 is TGTGCCAGCAGCCAAGAATCGCGGCTAGCGGGGGGGGAGACCCAGTACTTC. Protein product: CASSQESRLAGGETQYF.

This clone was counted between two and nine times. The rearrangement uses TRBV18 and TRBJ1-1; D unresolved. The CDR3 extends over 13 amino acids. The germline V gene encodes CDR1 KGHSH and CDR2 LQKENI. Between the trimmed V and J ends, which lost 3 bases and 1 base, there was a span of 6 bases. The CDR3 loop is CASSPPTNTEAFF. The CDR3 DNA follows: TGTGCCAGCTCACCTCCAACGAACACTGAAGCTTTCTTT.

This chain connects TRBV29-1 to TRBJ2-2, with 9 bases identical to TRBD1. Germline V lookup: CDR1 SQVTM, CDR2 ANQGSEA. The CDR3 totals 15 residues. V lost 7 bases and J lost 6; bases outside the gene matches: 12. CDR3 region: CSASDGTGLSGELFF. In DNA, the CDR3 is TGCAGCGCCTCCGACGGGACAGGGTTATCCGGGGAGCTGTTTTTT.

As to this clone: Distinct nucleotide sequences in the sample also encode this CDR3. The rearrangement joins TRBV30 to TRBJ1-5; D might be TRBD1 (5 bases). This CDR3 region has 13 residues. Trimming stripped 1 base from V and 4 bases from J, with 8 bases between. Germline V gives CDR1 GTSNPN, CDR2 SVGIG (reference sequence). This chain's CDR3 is CAWSGGENQPQHF. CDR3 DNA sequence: TGTGCCTGGAGTGGGGGCGAAAATCAGCCCCAGCATTTT.

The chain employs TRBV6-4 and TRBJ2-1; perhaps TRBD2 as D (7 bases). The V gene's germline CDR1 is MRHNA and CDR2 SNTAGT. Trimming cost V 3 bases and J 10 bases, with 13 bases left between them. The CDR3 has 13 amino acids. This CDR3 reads CASSERGGTEQFF. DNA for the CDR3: TGTGCCAGCAGTGAGAGGGGGGGTACAGAGCAGTTCTTC.

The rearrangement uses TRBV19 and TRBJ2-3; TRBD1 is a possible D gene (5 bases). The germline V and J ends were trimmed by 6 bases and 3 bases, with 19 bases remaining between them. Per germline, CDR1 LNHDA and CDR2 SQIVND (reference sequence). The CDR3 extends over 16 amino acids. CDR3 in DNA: TGTGCCAGTAGCAGGGCGGCCCGACCTGTGACAGATACGCAGTATTTT. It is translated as CASSRAARPVTDTQYF.

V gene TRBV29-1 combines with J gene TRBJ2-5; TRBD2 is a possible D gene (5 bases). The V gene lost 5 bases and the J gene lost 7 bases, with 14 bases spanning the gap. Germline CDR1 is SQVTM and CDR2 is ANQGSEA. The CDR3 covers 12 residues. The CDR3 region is CSVITGSGTQYF. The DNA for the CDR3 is TGCAGCGTTATAACGGGGTCTGGGACCCAGTACTTC. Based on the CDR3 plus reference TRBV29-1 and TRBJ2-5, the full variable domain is SAVISQKPSRDICQRGTSLTIQCQVDSQVTMMFWYRQQPGQSLTLIATANQGSEATYESGFVIDKFPISRPNLTFSTLTVSNMSPEDSSIYLCSVITGSGTQYFGPGTRLLVL.

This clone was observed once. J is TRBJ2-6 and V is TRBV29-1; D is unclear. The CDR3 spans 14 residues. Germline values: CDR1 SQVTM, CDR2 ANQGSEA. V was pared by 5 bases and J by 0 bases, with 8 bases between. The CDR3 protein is CSVRVGSGANVLTF. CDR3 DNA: TGCAGCGTTCGAGTAGGCTCTGGGGCCAACGTCCTGACTTTC.

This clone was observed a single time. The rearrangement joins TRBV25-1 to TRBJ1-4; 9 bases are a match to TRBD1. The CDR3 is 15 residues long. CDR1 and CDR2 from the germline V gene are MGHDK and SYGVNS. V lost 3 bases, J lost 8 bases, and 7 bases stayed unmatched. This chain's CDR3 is CASSDIQGAKEKLFF. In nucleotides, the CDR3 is TGTGCCAGCAGTGATATACAGGGGGCAAAGGAAAAACTGTTTTTT.

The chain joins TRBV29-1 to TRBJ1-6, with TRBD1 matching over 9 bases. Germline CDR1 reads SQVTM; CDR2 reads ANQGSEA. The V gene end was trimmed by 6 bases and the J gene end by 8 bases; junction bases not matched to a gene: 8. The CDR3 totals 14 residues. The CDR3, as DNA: TGCAGCGTGGGCTGGACAGGGGAAGATTCACCCCTCCACTTT. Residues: CSVGWTGEDSPLHF.

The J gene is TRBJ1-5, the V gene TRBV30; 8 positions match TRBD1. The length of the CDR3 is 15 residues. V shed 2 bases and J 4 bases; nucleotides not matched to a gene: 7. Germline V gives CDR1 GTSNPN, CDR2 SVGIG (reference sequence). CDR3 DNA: TGTGCCTGGAGTTTGGGTGACAGGGGAAATCAGCCCCAGCATTTT. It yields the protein CAWSLGDRGNQPQHF.

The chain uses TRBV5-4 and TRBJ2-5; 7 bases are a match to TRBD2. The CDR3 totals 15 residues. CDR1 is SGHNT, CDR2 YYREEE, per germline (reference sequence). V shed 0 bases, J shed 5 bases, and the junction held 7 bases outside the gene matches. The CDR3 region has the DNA TGTGCCAGCAGCTTGGCCGGGGCGGGGGTTGAGACCCAGTACTTC. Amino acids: CASSLAGAGVETQYF.

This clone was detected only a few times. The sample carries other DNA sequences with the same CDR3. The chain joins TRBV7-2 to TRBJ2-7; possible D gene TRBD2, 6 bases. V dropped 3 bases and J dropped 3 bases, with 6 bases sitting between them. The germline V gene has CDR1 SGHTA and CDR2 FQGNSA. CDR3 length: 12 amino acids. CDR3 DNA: TGTGCCAGCAGCTTGACTAGCTACGAGCAGTACTTC. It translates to CASSLTSYEQYF.

The CDR3, as DNA: TGTGCCAGCAGCTCGGGACTAGCGGGGCGCACAGATACGCAGTATTTT. Translating gives CASSSGLAGRTDTQYF. V gene TRBV7-9 combines with J gene TRBJ2-3, with 13 bases lining up with TRBD2. Per germline, CDR1 SEHNR and CDR2 FQNEAQ (reference sequence). The CDR3 spans 16 residues. J gave up 1 base and V 4 bases, and 2 bases lay outside the gene matches.

This CDR3 is CAWRGQGDNSPLHF. DNA for the CDR3: TGTGCCTGGAGGGGACAGGGGGATAATTCACCCCTCCACTTT. The chain joins TRBV30 to TRBJ1-6; TRBD1 aligns across 11 bases. The length of the CDR3 is 14 residues. Germline values: CDR1 GTSNPN, CDR2 SVGIG (reference sequence). The J segment lost 5 bases and the V segment lost 3 bases, leaving 0 bases of the junction unmatched.

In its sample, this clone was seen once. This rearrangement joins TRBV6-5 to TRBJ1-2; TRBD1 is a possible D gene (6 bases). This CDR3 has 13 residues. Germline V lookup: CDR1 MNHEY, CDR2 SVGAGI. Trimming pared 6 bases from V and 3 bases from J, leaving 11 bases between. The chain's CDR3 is CASSRDMDYGYTF. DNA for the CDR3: TGTGCCAGCAGCCGGGACATGGACTATGGCTACACCTTC.

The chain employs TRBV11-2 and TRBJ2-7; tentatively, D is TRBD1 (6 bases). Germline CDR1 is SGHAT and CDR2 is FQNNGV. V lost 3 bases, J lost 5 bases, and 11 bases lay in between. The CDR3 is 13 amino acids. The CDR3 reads CASSFHRDHEQYF. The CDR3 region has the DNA TGTGCCAGCAGCTTTCACAGGGACCACGAGCAGTACTTC.